This T cell receptor beta chain was identified during a study of T-cell reconstitution after alpha-beta-depleted transplantation in children. Study conclusions and caveats: It was surviving recipient T cells and thymic progenitors that gave some patients high TCRbeta diversity at day 60. From newly produced T cells came most of the T-cell counts and diversity one year after transplant.

Unique molecular identifiers featured in how the TCRbeta library was prepared. TCRdb re-derived calls from the PCR reads in MiXCR, one entry per CDR3 protein. The table includes hundreds of thousands of distinct CDR3 sequences, 10% to 15% detected once. In germline, CDR1 is LGHNA, CDR2 YNFKEQ. V lost 2 bases and J 4 bases, leaving 12 bases between the germline ends. This CDR3 is built from 14 residues. To note about this clonotype: Its antigen is not known.

This clonotype was obtained from a male patient younger than 18 who had a stem cell transplant for acute myeloid leukemia, so the T cells may come from the graft donor. The specimen was PBMCs, mostly from graft donor cells, collected 360 days after TCRalphabeta/CD19-depleted stem cell transplant. V usage is TRBV4-2 and J usage is TRBJ2-7; tentative D call: TRBD1 (6 bases). The CDR3 reads CASSQSGDLYEQYF. In DNA form, the CDR3 reads TGTGCCAGCAGCCAATCAGGGGACCTTTACGAGCAGTACTTC.